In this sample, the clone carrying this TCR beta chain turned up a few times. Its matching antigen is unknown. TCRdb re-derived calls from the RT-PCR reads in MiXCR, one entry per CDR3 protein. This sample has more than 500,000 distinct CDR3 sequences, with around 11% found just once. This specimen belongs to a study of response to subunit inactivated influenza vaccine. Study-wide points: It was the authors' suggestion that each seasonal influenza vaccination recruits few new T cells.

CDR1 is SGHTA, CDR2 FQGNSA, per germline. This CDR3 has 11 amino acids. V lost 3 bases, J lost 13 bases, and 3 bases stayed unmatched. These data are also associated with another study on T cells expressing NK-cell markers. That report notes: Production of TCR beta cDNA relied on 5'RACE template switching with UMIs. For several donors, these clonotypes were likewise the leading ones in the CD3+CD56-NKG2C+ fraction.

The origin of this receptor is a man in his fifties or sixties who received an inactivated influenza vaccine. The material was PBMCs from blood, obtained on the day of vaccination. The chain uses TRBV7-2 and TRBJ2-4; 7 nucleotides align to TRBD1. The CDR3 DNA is TGTGCCAGCAGCTTGGGACAGTCCCAGTACTTC. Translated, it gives CASSLGQSQYF. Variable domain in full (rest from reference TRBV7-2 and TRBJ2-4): GAGVSQSPSNKVTEKGKDVELRCDPISGHTALYWYRQSLGQGLEFLIYFQGNSAPDKSGLPSDRFSAERTGGSVSTLTIQRTQQEDSAVYLCASSLGQSQYFGAGTRLSVL.